This T cell receptor beta chain derives from a study of blood T cell repertoires in COVID-19. Study at large: The United States, Italy and Spain were the sources of the acute and convalescent COVID-19 samples. T cells, B-cell-depleted T cells, or PBMCs supplied cDNA or gDNA.

The assay was immunoSEQ multiplex PCR, and TCRdb's table has in-frame clones only and misses some. The data show under 200,000 clones, with 70% to 90% seen just once and more than 7.5% held by the top ten. The CDR3 contains 16 residues. Per germline, CDR1 MNHNS and CDR2 SASEGT. V lost 4 bases, J lost 4 bases, and 8 bases stayed unmatched. This sequence joins TRBV6-1 and TRBJ1-1; 11 nucleotides agree with TRBD1. Sequenced sample: peripheral blood. The sequence was collected from an older woman with COVID-19, enrolled during active disease. The CDR3 is CASSALSGTGGTEAFF. CDR3 in DNA: TGTGCCAGCAGTGCTCTGTCCGGGACAGGGGGCACTGAAGCTTTCTTT.